This entry features one T cell receptor beta chain sequence. Germline V gene lookup returns CDR1 SGHRS and CDR2 YFSETQ. This CDR3 has 14 residues. V dropped 2 bases and J dropped 4 bases, with 12 bases sitting between them. These data are taken from a study of blood T cell repertoires in COVID-19. Overall study: The origin of the acute and convalescent COVID-19 samples was the United States, Italy and Spain. The cDNA or gDNA used as material had been derived from T cells, B-cell-depleted T cells, or PBMCs.

In the source study's methods: How many nucleated cells were present was estimated from reference gene primer amplification. TCRdb's table, derived via immunoSEQ multiplex PCR, lists solely in-frame clones and lacks some. V, J and clone size derive from that table, while D and trimming were established from the DNA sequence. The table records some 200,000 clones, approximately 90% of them present only once. The chain couples TRBV5-1 to TRBJ1-1, with D possibly TRBD1 on 6 matching bases. Sequenced sample: peripheral blood. This TCR derives from a man between 60 and 70 years old with active or convalescent COVID-19. CDR3: CASSFKGGGTEAFF. CDR3 bases: TGCGCCAGCAGCTTCAAGGGAGGGGGCACTGAAGCTTTCTTT.